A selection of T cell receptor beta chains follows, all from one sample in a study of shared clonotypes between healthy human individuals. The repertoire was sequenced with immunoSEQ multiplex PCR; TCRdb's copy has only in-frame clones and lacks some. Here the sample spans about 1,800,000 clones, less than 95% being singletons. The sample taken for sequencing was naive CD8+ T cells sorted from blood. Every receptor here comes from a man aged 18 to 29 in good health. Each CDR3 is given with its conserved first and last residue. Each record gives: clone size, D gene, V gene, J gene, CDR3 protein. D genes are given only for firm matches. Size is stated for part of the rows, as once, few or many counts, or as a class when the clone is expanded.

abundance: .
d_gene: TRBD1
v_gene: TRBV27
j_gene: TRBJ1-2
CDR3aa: CASSRGQNYGYTF

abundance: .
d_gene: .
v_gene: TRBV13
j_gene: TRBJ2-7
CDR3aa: CASSRRNSGTPYEQYF

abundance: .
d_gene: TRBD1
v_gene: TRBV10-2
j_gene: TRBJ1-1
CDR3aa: CAGGQGTNTEAFF

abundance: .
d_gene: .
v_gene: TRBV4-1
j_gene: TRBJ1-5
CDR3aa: CASSPPPGRFNQPQHF

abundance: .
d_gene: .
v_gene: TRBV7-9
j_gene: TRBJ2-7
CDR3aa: CASSLNGDNYEQYF

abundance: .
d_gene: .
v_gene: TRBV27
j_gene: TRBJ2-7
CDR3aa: CASSLFIGREQYF

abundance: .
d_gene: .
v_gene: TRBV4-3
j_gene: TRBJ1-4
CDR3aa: CASSPQKGTNEKLFF

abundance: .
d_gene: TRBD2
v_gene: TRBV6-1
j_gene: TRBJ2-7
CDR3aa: CASSELLAAYYEQYF

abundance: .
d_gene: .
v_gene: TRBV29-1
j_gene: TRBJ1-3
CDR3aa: CSAQVGDGNTIYF

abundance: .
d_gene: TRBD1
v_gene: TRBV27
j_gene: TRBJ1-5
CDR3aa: CASSLSWDSYQPQHF

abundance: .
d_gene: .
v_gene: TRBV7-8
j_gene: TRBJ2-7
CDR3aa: CASSPDGSYEQYF

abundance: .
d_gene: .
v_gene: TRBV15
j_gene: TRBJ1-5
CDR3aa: CATSVGRSNQPQHF

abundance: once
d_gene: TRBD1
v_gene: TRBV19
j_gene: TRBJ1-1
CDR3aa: CATTGDDTEAFF

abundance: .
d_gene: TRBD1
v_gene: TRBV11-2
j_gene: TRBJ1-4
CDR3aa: CASSPGQGPGANEKLFF

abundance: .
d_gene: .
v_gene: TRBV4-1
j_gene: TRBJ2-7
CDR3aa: CASSQHGGTTPYEQYF

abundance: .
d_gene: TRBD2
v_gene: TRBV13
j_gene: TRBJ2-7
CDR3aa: CASSSLAGAEQYF

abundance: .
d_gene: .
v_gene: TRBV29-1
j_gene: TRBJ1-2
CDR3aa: CSVVPGGKDNGYTF

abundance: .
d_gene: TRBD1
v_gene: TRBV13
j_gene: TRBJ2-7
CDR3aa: CASSQTNWTGDRYEQYF